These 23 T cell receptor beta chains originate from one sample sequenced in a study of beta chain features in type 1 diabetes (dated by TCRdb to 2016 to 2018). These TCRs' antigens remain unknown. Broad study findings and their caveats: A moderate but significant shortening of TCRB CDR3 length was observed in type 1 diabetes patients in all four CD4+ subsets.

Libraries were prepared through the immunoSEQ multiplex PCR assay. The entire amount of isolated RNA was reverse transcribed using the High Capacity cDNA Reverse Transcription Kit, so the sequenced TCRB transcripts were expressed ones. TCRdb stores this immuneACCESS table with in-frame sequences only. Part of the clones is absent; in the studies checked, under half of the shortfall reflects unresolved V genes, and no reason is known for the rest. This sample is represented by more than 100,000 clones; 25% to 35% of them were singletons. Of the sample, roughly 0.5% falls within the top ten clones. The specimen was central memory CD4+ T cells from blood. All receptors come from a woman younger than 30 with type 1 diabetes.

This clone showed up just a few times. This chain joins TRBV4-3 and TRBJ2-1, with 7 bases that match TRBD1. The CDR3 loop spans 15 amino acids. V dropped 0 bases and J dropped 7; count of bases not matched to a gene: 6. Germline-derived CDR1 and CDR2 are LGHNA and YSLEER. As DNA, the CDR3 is TGCGCCAGCAGCCAAGATCTGGGACAGCTAAATGAGCAGTTCTTC. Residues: CASSQDLGQLNEQFF.

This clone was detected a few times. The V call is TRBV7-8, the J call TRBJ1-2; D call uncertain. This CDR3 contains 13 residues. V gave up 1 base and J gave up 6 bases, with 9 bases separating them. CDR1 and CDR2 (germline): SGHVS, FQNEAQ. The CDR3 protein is CASSLGRRDGYTF. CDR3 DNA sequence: TGTGCCAGCAGCTTAGGTCGGCGGGATGGCTACACCTTC.

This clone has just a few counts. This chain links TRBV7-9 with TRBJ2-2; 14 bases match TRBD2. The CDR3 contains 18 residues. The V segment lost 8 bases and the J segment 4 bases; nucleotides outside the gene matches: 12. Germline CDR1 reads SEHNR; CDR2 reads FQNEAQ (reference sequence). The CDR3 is CASPTPGTSGSVTGELFF. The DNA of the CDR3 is TGTGCCAGCCCCACCCCCGGGACTAGCGGGAGTGTCACCGGGGAGCTGTTTTTT.

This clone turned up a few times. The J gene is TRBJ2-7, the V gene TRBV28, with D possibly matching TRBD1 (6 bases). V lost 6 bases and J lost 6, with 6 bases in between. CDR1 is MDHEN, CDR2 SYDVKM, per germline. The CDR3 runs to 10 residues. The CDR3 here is CASRQGEQYV. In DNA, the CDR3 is TGTGCCAGCAGACAGGGCGAGCAGTACGTC.

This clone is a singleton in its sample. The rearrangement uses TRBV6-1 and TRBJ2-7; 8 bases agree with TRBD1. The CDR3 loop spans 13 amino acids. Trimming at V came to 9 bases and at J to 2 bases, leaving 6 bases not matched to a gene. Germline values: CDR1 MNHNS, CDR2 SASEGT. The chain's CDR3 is CASGTGMTYEQYF. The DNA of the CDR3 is TGTGCCAGTGGGACAGGTATGACCTACGAGCAGTACTTC.

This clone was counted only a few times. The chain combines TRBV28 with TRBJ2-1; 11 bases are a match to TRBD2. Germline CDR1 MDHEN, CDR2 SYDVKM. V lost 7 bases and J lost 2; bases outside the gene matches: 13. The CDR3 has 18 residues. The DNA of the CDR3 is TGTGCCAGCACTTTCCTCCCAGGGACTAGCGGCCCCTACAATGAGCAGTTCTTC. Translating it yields CASTFLPGTSGPYNEQFF.

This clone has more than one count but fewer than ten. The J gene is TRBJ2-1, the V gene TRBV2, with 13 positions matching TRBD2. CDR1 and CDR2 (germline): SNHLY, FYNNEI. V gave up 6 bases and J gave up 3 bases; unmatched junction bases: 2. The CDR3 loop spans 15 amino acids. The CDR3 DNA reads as TGTGCCAGCAGAGGGACTAGCGGGATCTACAATGAGCAGTTCTTC. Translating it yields CASRGTSGIYNEQFF.

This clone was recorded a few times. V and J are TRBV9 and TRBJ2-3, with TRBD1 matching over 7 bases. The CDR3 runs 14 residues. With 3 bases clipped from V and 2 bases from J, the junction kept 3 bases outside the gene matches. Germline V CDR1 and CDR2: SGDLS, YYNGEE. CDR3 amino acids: CASSEGQITDTQYF. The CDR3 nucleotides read TGTGCCAGCAGCGAGGGACAGATCACAGATACGCAGTATTTT. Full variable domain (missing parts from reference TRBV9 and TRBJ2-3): DSGVTQTPKHLITATGQRVTLRCSPRSGDLSVYWYQQSLDQGLQFLIQYYNGEERAKGNILERFSAQQFPDLHSELNLSSLELGDSALYFCASSEGQITDTQYFGPGTRLTVL.

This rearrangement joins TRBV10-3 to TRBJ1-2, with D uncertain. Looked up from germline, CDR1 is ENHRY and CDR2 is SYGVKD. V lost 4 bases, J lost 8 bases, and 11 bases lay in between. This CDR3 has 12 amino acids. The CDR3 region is CAISGNGEGYTF. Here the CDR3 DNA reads TGTGCCATCAGTGGTAATGGAGAGGGCTACACCTTC.

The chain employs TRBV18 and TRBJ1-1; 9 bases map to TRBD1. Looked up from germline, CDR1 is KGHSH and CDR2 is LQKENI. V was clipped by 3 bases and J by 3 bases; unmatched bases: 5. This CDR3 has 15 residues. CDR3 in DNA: TGTGCCAGCTCACCCTTACAGGGGGCGCACACTGAAGCTTTCTTT. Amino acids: CASSPLQGAHTEAFF.

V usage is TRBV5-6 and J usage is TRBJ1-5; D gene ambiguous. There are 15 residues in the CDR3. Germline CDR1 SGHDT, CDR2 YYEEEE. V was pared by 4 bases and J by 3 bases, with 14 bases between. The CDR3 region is CASSPWTDYNQPQHF. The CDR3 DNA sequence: TGTGCCAGCAGCCCGTGGACCGACTACAATCAGCCCCAGCATTTT.

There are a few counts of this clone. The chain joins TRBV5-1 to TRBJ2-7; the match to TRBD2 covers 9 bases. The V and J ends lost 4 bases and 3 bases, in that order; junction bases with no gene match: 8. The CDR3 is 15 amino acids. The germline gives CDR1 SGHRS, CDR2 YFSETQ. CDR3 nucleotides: TGCGCCAGCAGCCTAGGACTAGCGCCTTTCTACGAGCAGTACTTC. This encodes CASSLGLAPFYEQYF.

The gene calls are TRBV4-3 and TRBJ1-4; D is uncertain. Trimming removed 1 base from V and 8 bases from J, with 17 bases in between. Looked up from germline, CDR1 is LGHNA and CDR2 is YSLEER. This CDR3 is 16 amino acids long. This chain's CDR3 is CASSQGQSGRGEKLFF. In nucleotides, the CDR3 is TGCGCCAGCAGCCAAGGTCAAAGTGGGCGTGGAGAAAAACTGTTTTTT.

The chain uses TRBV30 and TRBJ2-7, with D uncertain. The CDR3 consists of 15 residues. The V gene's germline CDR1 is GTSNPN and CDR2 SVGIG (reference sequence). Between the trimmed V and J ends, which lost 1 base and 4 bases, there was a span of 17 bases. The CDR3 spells CAWSAGSAKRYEQYF. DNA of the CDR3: TGTGCCTGGAGTGCCGGGTCAGCAAAACGATACGAGCAGTACTTC.

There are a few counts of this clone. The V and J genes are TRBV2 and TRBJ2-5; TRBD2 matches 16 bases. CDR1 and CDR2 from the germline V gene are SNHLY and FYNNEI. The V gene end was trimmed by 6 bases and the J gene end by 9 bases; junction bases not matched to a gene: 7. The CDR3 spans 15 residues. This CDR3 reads CASSPGLAGGVPQYF. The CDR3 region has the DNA TGTGCCAGCAGCCCGGGACTAGCGGGAGGGGTACCCCAGTACTTC.

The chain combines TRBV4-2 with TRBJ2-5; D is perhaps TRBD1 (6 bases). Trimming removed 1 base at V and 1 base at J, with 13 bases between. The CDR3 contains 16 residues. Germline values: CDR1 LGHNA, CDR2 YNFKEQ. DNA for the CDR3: TGTGCCAGCAGCCAAGTGGGCAGGGGCCTCCAAGAGACCCAGTACTTC. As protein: CASSQVGRGLQETQYF.

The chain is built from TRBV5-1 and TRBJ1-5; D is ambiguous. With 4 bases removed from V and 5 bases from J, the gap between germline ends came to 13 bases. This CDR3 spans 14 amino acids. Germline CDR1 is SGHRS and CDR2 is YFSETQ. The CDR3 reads CASSPGLADQPQHF. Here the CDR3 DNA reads TGCGCCAGCAGCCCTGGACTGGCGGATCAGCCCCAGCATTTT.

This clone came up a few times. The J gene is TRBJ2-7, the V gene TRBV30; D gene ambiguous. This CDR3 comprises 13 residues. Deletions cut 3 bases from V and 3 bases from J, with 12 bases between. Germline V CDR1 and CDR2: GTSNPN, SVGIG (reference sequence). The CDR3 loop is CAWSLPGYYEQYF. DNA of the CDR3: TGTGCCTGGAGCCTGCCCGGTTACTACGAGCAGTACTTC.

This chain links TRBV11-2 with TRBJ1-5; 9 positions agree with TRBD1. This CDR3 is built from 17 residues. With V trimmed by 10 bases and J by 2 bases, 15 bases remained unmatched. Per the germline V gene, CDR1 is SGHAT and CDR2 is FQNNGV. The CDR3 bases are TGTGCCACCATTATCGGGACAGGGAAGGAGGGCAATCAGCCCCAGCATTTT. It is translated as CATIIGTGKEGNQPQHF.

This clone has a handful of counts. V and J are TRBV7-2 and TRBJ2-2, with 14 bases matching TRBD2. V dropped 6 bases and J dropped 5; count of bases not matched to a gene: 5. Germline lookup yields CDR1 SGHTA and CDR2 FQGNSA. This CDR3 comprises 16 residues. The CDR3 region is CASSRLAGGVTGELFF. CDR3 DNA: TGTGCCAGCAGTAGACTAGCGGGAGGGGTTACCGGGGAGCTGTTTTTT.

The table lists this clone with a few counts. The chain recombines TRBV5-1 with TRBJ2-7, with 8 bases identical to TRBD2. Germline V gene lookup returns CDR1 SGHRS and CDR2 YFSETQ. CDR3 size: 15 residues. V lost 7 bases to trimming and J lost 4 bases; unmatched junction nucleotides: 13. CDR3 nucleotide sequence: TGCGCCAGCCAGGCGATGAGCGGGAGTTCTTACGAGCAGTACTTC. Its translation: CASQAMSGSSYEQYF.

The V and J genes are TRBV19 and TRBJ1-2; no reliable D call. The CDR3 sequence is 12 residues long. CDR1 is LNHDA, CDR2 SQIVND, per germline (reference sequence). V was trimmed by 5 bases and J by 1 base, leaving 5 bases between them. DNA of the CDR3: TGTGCCAGTAGTGACTATAACTATGGCTACACCTTC. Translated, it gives CASSDYNYGYTF.

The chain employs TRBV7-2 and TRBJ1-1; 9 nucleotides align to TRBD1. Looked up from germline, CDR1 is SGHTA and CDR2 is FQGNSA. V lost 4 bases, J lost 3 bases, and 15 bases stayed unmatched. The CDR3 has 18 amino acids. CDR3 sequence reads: CASSYLPTGTGRDTEAFF. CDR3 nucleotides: TGTGCCAGCAGCTACCTCCCTACCGGGACAGGGCGTGACACTGAAGCTTTCTTT.